This T cell receptor (beta chain) was observed in a study of T cells after yellow fever vaccination. Across the whole study: With SMART-Seq v4 Ultra Low Input, the fractions containing low cell numbers were prepared. Regarding the study as a whole: Within FACS-sorted repertoires, abundant clonotypes contaminating from the bulk population could be present. Clonotype sharing between CD4 and CD8 compartments was small. Post-booster repertoires again held most primary-vaccination clones (roughly 96% CD4, roughly 89% CD8).

In TCRdb, the 5' RACE reads were re-called with MiXCR into one record per CDR3 protein. Seen here are about 29,000 distinct CDR3 sequences, less than 6.5% observed once, and the top ten hold roughly 39%. This clonotype showed up many times. Its specificity is unknown. Germline lookup yields CDR1 DFQATT and CDR2 SNEGSKA (reference sequence). Trimming cost V 5 bases and J 3 bases; bases outside gene matches: 2. This CDR3 comprises 12 residues. The origin of this receptor is a man aged 25 to 40 who received the YFV17D yellow fever vaccine. The chain couples TRBV20-1 to TRBJ2-3; TRBD2 aligns across 7 bases. This specimen was CD8+ T cells sorted from PBMCs, taken 10 days after the yellow fever booster vaccination. The CDR3 sequence: CSAWEGTDTQYF. The CDR3 coding sequence is TGCAGTGCTTGGGAGGGTACAGATACGCAGTATTTT.